These 12 T cell receptor beta chains share one sample of origin, sequenced in a study of Graves' ophthalmopathy and Graves' hyperthyroidism. RNA transcripts were the template, and TCR beta CDR3 regions were amplified from them. RT-PCR was first run with HTBI primers, then multiplex PCR in a second round. TCRdb called the multiplex PCR reads again in MiXCR, with one record for every CDR3 protein. The sample holds around 670,000 distinct CDR3 sequences, roughly 40% seen once. Sample: peripheral blood. These receptor sequences come from an adult man with Graves' ophthalmopathy.

The rearrangement uses TRBV5-1 and TRBJ1-5; a weak D match, TRBD1 (5 bases). Trimming removed 4 bases from V and 0 bases from J, with 11 bases in between. The germline V gene has CDR1 SGHRS and CDR2 YFSETQ. The CDR3 sequence is 15 residues long. The CDR3 region is CASSEGLLSNQPQHF. CDR3 nucleotides: TGCGCCAGCAGCGAGGGACTGCTTAGCAATCAGCCCCAGCATTTT.

The sample holds one count of this clonotype. The V and J genes are TRBV7-6 and TRBJ1-5, with D unclear. The CDR3 loop spans 14 amino acids. Trimming took 3 bases from V and 9 from J, leaving 15 bases between them. From germline, CDR1 is SGHVS and CDR2 FNYEAQ. CDR3 protein: CASSLAVGVMPQHF. CDR3 in DNA: TGTGCCAGCAGCTTGGCGGTTGGGGTTATGCCCCAGCATTTT.

The chain joins TRBV20-1 to TRBJ1-1; the D is unclear. The germline CDR1 and CDR2 sequences are DFQATT and SNEGSKA (reference sequence). The CDR3 consists of 16 residues. Trimming removed 2 bases at V and 5 bases at J, with 21 bases between. The DNA of the CDR3 is TGCAGTGCTAGACCGGCAGAGGCCGGTTTGTGGACTGAAGCTTTCTTT. Translating gives CSARPAEAGLWTEAFF.

This clonotype was counted many times. The gene calls are TRBV12-3 or TRBV12-4 and TRBJ2-7; TRBD1 aligns across 8 bases. V lost 3 bases to trimming and J lost 3 bases; unmatched junction nucleotides: 4. The CDR3 covers 14 residues. The CDR3 sequence: CASSFRDRHYEQYF. For the CDR3, the DNA is TGTGCCAGCAGTTTCCGGGACAGGCACTACGAGCAGTACTTC.

With respect to this clonotype: Being one base from a much bigger clone, this may be a read error. The CDR3 ends on some other residue instead of the conserved phenylalanine or tryptophan, so this is likely a read error. The CDR3 nucleotides are TGTGCCAGCAAAGGGACACAAATGAATCTGGTGTCGACCATATATTCT. It yields the protein CASKGTQMNLVSTIYS. The genes are TRBV12-3 or TRBV12-4 and TRBJ1-3; possible D gene TRBD1, 6 bases. V shed 7 bases and J shed 10 bases, with 26 bases lying between them. This CDR3 has 16 amino acids.

This rearrangement joins TRBV2 to TRBJ2-5, with a possible D match to TRBD2 (6 bases). This CDR3 region has 14 residues. Germline V lookup: CDR1 SNHLY, CDR2 FYNNEI. Trimming stripped 0 bases from V and 5 bases from J, with 10 bases between. CDR3: CASSEAGGRETQYF. The CDR3 coding sequence is TGTGCCAGCAGTGAAGCGGGAGGAAGGGAGACCCAGTACTTC.

Regarding this clonotype: A read error may explain this, as a much larger clone is one base away. The V gene is TRBV5-5, the J gene TRBJ1-2; D ambiguous. Germline CDR1 SGHKS, CDR2 YYEKEE (reference sequence). V lost 4 bases, J lost 14 bases, and 24 bases lay in between. CDR3 length: 14 amino acids. The CDR3 here is CASSLREGVGSYTF. CDR3 DNA sequence: TGTGCCAGCAGCCTTCGCGAAGGAGTTGGTTCATATACCTTC.

In its sample, this clonotype was seen once. The rearrangement links TRBV11-2 to TRBJ1-4; D is possibly TRBD1 (5 bases). V was cut by 6 bases and J by 6 bases, with 11 bases left in between. The CDR3 is 13 amino acids. Germline V gene lookup returns CDR1 SGHAT and CDR2 FQNNGV. CDR3 amino acids: CASRQDLDEKLFF. CDR3 DNA sequence: TGTGCCAGCAGACAGGACCTGGATGAAAAACTGTTTTTT.

The J gene is TRBJ1-3, the V gene TRBV19; D remains ambiguous. V lost 9 bases, J lost 3 bases, and 18 bases lay in between. The CDR3 runs to 15 residues. Germline V gene sequence: CDR1 LNHDA, CDR2 SQIVND (reference sequence). The CDR3 spells CASDFRGSGGNTIYF. The CDR3 DNA follows: TGTGCCAGCGACTTCAGAGGCTCGGGTGGAAACACCATATATTTT.

The V gene is TRBV20-1, the J gene TRBJ1-4; D might be TRBD1 (5 bases). Looked up from germline, CDR1 is DFQATT and CDR2 is SNEGSKA (reference sequence). There are 14 residues in the CDR3. V gave up 5 bases and J gave up 0 bases, with 10 bases separating them. The CDR3 DNA is TGCAGTGCTCTTGAAGGGGCAACTAATGAAAAACTGTTTTTT. Translated: CSALEGATNEKLFF.

This clonotype was recorded at least ten times. V is TRBV11-2 and J is TRBJ2-7; D is possibly TRBD1 (6 bases). The germline V and J ends were trimmed by 6 bases and 0 bases, with 12 bases remaining between them. Germline CDR1 reads SGHAT; CDR2 reads FQNNGV. The CDR3 contains 14 residues. The DNA for the CDR3 is TGTGCCAGCAGACCGGGACATTCCTCCTACGAGCAGTACTTC. It codes for CASRPGHSSYEQYF.

Concerning this clonotype: One end of the junction varies from germline; a read error may be responsible. V is TRBV5-1 and J is TRBJ2-5; 9 nucleotides align to TRBD1. Per the germline V gene, CDR1 is SGHRS and CDR2 is YFSETQ. The CDR3 consists of 12 residues. CDR3 sequence (DNA): TGTGCCAGCAGTGGGACAGGGGAGACCCAGTACTTC. Its translation is CASSGTGETQYF.